The T cell receptor beta chain described here comes from a study of T cells after yellow fever vaccination. Study findings and constraints: Reappearing after the booster were most of the clones from primary vaccination (around 96% CD4, about 87% CD8). FACS-sorted repertoires could harbor abundant contaminating bulk-population clonotypes. Though weaker, the secondary response peaked faster, on day 5 versus 15.

Per the germline V gene, CDR1 is SEHNR and CDR2 is FQNEAQ (reference sequence). This CDR3 has 15 residues. J lost 4 bases, V lost 3 bases, and 6 bases had no gene match. A remark on this clonotype: What it binds is unknown.

Making TCR cDNA involved 5'RACE template switching, which added UMIs and a universal primer site. TCRdb processed the 5' RACE reads anew with MiXCR; each CDR3 protein has one entry. The sample contains around 320,000 distinct CDR3 sequences, around 4.3% of which appear only once. This receptor was taken from a man in his late teens or twenties who received the YFV17D yellow fever vaccine. The chain is built from TRBV7-9 and TRBJ2-5; 9 nucleotides match TRBD2. Sequenced here: PBMCs, sampled 15 days after the yellow fever booster vaccination. Written as DNA, the CDR3 is TGTGCCAGCAGCTTCCAGGGCGGGGGGGTAGAGACCCAGTACTTC. Its translation is CASSFQGGGVETQYF.